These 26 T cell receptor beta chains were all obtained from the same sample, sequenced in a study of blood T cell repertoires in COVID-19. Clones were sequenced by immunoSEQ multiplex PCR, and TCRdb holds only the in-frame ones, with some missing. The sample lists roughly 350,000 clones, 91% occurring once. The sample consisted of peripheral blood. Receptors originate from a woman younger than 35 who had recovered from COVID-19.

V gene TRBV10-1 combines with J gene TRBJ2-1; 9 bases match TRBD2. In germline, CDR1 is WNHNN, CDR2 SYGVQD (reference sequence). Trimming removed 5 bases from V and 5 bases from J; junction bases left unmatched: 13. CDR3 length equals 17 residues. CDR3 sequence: CASSLRGLAGYDNEQFF. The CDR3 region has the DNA TGCGCCAGCAGTTTACGAGGCCTAGCGGGATACGACAATGAGCAGTTCTTC.

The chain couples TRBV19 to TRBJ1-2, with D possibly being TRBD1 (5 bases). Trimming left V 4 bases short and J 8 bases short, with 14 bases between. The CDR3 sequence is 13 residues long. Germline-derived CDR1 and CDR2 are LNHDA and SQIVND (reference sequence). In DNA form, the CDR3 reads TGTGCCAGTAGTAGAGTTCAGGGAGGAGGCTACACCTTC. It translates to CASSRVQGGGYTF.

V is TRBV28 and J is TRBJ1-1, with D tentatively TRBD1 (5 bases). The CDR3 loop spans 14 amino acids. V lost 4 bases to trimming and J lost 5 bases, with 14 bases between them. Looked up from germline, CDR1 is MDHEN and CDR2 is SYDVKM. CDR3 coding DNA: TGTGCCAGCAGTTACCGGCCCCGGGGGACTGAAGCTTTCTTT. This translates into CASSYRPRGTEAFF.

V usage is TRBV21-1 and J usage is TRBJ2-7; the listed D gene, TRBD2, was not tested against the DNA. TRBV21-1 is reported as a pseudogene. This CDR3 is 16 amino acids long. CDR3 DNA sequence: TGTGCCAGCAGCAAATGCTGCGGGATAATAATGGACGAGCAGTACGTC. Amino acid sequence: CASSKCCGIIMDEQYV.

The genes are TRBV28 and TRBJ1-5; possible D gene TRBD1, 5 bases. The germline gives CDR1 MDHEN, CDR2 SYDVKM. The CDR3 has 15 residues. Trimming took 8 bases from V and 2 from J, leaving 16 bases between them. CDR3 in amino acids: CASDPLGGGNQPQHF. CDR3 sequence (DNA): TGTGCCAGCGACCCCTTGGGGGGAGGCAATCAGCCCCAGCATTTT.

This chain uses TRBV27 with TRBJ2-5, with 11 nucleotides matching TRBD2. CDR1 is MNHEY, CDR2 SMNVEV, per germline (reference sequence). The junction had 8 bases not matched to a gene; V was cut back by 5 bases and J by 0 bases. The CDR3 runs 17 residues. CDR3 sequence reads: CASSPRLAGYNQETQYF. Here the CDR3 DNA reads TGTGCCAGCAGTCCCCGACTAGCGGGATACAACCAAGAGACCCAGTACTTC.

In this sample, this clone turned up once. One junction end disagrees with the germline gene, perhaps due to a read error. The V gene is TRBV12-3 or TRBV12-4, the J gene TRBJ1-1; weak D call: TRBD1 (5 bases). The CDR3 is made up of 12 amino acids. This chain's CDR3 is CASSLHGTEAGF. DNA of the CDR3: TGTGCCAGCAGTTTACACGGGACGGAGGCGGGGTTT.

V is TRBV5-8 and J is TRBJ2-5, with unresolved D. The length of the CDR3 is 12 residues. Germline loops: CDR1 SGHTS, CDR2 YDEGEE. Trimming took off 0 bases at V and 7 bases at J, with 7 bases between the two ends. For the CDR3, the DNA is TGTGCCAGCAGCTTGGTATCGGGGACCCAGTACTTC. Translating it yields CASSLVSGTQYF. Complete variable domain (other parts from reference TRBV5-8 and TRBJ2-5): EAGVTQSPTHLIKTRGQQATLRCSPISGHTSVYWYQQALGLGLQFLLWYDEGEERNRGNFPPRFSGRQFPNYSSELNVNALELEDSALYLCASSLVSGTQYFGPGTRLLVL.

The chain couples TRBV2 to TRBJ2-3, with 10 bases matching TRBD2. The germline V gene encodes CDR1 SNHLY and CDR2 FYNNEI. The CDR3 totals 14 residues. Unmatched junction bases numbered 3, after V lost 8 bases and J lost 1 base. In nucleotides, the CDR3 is TGTGCCAGCCTCGGGACTAGCGGCACAGATACGCAGTATTTT. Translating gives CASLGTSGTDTQYF.

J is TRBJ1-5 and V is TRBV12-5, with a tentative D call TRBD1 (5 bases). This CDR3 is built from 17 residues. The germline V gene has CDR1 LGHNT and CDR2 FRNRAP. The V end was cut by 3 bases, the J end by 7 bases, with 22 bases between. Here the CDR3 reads CASGFGTHPPGRQPQHF. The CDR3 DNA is TGTGCTAGTGGTTTCGGGACGCATCCACCAGGGAGGCAGCCCCAGCATTTT. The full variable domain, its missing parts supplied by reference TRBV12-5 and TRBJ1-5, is DARVTQTPRHKVTEMGQEVTMRCQPILGHNTVFWYRQTMMQGLELLAYFRNRAPLDDSGMPKDRFSAEMPDATLATLKIQPSEPRDSAVYFCASGFGTHPPGRQPQHFGDGTRLSIL.

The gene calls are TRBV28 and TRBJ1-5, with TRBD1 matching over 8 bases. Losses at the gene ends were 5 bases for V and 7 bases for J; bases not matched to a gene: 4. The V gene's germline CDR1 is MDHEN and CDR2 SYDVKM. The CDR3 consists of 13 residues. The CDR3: CASSITGGQPQHF. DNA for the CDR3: TGTGCCAGCAGTATAACAGGGGGGCAGCCCCAGCATTTT.

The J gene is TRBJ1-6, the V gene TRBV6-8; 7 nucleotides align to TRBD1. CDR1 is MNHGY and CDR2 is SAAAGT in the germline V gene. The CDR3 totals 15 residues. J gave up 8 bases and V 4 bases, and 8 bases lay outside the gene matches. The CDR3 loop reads CASSLEGARDSPLHF. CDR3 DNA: TGTGCCAGCAGTTTGGAGGGGGCAAGGGATTCACCCCTCCACTTT.

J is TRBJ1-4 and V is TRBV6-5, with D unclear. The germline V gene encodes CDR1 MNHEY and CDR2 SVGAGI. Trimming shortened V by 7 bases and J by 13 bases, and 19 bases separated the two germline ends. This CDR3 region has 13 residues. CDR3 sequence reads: CASNPKKSIRLFF. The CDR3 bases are TGTGCCAGCAACCCCAAGAAGAGTATTAGACTGTTTTTT.

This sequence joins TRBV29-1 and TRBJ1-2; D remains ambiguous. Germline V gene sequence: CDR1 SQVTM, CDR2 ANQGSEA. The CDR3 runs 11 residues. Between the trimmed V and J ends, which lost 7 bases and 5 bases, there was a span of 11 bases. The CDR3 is CSAHQQYGYTF. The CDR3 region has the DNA TGCAGCGCCCACCAACAATATGGCTACACCTTC.

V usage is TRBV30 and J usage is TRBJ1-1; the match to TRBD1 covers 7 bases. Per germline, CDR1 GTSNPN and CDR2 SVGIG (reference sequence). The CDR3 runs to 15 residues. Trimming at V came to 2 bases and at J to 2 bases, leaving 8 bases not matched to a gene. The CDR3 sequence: CAWSRLTGPNTEAFF. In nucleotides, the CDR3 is TGTGCCTGGAGTCGCTTGACAGGGCCTAACACTGAAGCTTTCTTT.

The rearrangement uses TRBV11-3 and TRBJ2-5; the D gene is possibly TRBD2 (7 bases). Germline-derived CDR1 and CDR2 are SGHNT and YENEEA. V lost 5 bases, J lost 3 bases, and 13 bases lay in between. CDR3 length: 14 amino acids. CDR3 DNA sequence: TGTGCCAGCAGCCAGCGGGACACCAAAGAGACCCAGTACTTC. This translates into CASSQRDTKETQYF.

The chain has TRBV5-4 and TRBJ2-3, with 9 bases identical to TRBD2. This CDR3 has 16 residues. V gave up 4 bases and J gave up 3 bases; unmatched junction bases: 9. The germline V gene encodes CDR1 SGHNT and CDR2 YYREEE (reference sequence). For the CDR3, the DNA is TGTGCCAGCAGCCGCCGGGGGCGGGAGGGAACAGATACGCAGTATTTT. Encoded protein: CASSRRGREGTDTQYF.

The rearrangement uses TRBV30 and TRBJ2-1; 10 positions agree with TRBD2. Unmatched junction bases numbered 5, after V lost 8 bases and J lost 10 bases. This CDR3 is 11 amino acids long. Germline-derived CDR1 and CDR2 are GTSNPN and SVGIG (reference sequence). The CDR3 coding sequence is TGTGCCCATGGACTAGCGGACGAGCAGTTCTTC. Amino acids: CAHGLADEQFF.

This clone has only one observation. This CDR3 is CASSSQETQYF. The CDR3 DNA reads as TGTGCCAGCAGCTCGCAAGAGACCCAGTACTTC. The chain recombines TRBV7-8 with TRBJ2-5; D not resolved. This CDR3 region has 11 residues. CDR1 and CDR2 (germline): SGHVS, FQNEAQ. Deletions cut 4 bases from V and 2 bases from J, with 2 bases between.

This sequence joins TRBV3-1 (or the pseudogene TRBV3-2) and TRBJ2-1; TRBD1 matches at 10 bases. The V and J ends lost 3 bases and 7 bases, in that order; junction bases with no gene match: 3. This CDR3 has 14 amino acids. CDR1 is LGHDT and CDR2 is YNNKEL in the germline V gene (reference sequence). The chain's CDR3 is CASSHRDRGNEQFF. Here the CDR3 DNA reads TGTGCCAGCAGCCATCGGGACAGGGGAAATGAGCAGTTCTTC.

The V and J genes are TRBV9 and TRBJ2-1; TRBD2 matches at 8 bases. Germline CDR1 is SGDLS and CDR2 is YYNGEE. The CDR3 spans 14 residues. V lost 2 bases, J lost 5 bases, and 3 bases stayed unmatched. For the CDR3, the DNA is TGTGCCAGCAGCGTGGGACTAGGCCACAATGAGCAGTTCTTC. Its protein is CASSVGLGHNEQFF.

The chain's CDR3 is CASSARQGDEQYV. CDR3 sequence (DNA): TGTGCCAGCTCAGCTAGACAGGGAGACGAGCAGTACGTC. The chain combines TRBV18 with TRBJ2-7; 7 bases line up with TRBD1. Germline values: CDR1 KGHSH, CDR2 LQKENI. The length of the CDR3 is 13 residues. V was clipped by 5 bases and J by 5 bases; unmatched bases: 6.

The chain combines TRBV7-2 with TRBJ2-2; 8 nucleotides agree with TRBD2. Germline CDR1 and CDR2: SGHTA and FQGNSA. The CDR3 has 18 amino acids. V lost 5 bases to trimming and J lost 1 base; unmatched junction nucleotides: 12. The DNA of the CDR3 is TGTGCCAGCAGCCCCCCACGGGGGGCGGGAGGGAACACCGGGGAGCTGTTTTTT. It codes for CASSPPRGAGGNTGELFF.

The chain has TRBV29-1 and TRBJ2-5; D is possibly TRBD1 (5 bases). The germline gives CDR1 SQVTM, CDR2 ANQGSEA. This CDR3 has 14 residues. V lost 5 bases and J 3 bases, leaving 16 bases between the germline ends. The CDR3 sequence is CSVLDSGREETQYF. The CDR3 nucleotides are TGCAGCGTTTTAGACAGTGGACGGGAAGAGACCCAGTACTTC.

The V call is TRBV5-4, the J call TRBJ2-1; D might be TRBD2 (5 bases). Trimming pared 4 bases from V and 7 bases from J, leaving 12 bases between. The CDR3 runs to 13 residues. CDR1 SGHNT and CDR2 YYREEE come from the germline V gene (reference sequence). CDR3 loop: CASSPDSGNEQFF. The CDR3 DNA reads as TGTGCCAGCAGCCCCGACTCGGGGAATGAGCAGTTCTTC.

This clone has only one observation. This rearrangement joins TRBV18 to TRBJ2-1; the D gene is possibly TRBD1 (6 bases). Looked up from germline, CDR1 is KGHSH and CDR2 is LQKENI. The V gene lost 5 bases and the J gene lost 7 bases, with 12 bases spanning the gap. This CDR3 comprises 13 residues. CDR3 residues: CASSSRDINEQFF. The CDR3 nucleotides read TGTGCCAGCTCATCCCGGGACATTAATGAGCAGTTCTTC.